This TCR beta chain was obtained from a study of low-dose radiotherapy and immunotherapy resistance in tumors. TRAV- and TRBV-specific primers, spanning alpha and beta chains, primed first-strand cDNA. TCRs were put through 20 to 25 PCR cycles of amplification with Phusion. A constant-region primer and the V-primer adapter served as the primer pair. MiXCR, applied by TCRdb to the reads, yields one record per CDR3 protein. This table has 100,000 or so distinct CDR3 sequences, less than 25% appearing once. Described time point: after trial treatment. Noted treatment: LDRT plus nivolumab, ipilimumab, low-dose cyclophosphamide and aspirin (RACIN trial). This CDR3 contains 17 residues. Losses at the gene ends were 4 bases for V and 5 bases for J; bases not matched to a gene: 11. Germline V gene data show CDR1 as SGHNT and CDR2 as YENEEA. There are many counts of this clonotype.

Here the sequenced sample was PBMCs, taken after low-dose radiotherapy plus immunotherapy. V and J are TRBV11-3 and TRBJ2-1, with 10 bases matching TRBD2. This TCR came from a male donor with prostate cancer. Here the CDR3 reads CASSSLGVAGGDNEQFF. The CDR3 DNA is TGTGCCAGCAGCTCCTTAGGGGTAGCGGGGGGAGACAATGAGCAGTTCTTC.